This TCR beta chain came from a study of STAT5B mutations in CD4+ large granular lymphocyte leukemia. Profiling relied on immunoSEQ multiplex PCR, and the TCRdb table lists in-frame clones only, not all of them. The sample shows roughly 32,000 clones, about 70% of them seen only once. Sequencing was performed on CD4+ T cells from blood buffy coats. The clonotype originates from a human donor in good health.

CDR3 in amino acids: CASSSVGGPREQYF. CDR3 sequence (DNA): TGTGCCAGCAGCTCCGTCGGGGGCCCTCGCGAGCAGTACTTC. This chain links TRBV7-2 with TRBJ2-7; tentatively, D is TRBD1 or TRBD2 (6 bases each). Trimming left V 4 bases short and J 6 bases short, with 16 bases between. Germline V gene lookup returns CDR1 SGHTA and CDR2 FQGNSA. The CDR3 contains 14 residues.